In this sample, the clone carrying this TCR beta chain turned up many times. The antigen is unknown. Template material for amplifying TCR beta CDR3 regions consisted of RNA transcripts. HTBI primers were employed in a first-round RT-PCR of the TCR CDR3. TCRdb fed the multiplex PCR reads into MiXCR, producing one record per CDR3 protein. The data show around 390,000 distinct CDR3 sequences, about 14% seen once. CDR1 is GTSNPN, CDR2 SVGIG, per germline (reference sequence). The CDR3 consists of 13 residues. V shed 0 bases, J shed 12 bases, and the junction held 6 bases outside the gene matches. The sample belongs to a study of T cells in Graves' hyperthyroidism and ophthalmopathy. Study-wide results and caveats: In the blood, most expanded thyroid clonotypes above 0.001 appeared as well.

Patients were excluded for uncontrolled infection, other autoimmune disease, pregnancy or lactation. The authors took PBMCs from 7.5 to 10 ml fresh peripheral blood. This clonotype was obtained from a woman aged 25 to 39 with Graves' ophthalmopathy. The sequenced sample was blood. This sequence joins TRBV30 and TRBJ2-1; 9 bases line up with TRBD2. CDR3 residues: CAWSVSGGPLQFF. The CDR3, as DNA: TGTGCCTGGAGTGTGAGCGGGGGGCCTTTGCAGTTCTTC.